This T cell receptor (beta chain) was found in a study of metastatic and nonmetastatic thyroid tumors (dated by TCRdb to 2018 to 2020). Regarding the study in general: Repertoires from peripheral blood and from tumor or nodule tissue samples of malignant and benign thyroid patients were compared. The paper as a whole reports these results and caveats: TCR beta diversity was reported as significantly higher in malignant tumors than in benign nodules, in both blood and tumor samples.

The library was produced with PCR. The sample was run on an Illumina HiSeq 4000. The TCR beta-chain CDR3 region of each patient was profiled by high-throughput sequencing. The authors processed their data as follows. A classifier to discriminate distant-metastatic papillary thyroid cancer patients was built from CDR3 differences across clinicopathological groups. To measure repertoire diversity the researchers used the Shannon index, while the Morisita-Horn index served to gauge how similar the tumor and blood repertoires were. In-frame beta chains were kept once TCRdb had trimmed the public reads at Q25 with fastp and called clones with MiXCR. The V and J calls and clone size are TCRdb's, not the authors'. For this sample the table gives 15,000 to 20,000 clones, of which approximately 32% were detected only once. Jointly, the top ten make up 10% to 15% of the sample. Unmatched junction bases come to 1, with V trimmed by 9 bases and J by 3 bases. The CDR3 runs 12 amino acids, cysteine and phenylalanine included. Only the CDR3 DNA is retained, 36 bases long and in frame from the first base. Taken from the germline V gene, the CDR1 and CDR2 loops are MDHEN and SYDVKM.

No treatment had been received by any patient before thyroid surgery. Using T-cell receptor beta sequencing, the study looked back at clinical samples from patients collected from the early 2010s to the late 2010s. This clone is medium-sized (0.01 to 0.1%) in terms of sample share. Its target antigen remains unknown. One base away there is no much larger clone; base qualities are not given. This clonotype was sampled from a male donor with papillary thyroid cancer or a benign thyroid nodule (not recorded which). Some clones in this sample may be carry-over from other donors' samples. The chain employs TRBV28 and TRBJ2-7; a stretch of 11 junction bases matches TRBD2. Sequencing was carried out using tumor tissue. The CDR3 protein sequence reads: CASGLAGYEQYF. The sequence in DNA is TGTGCCAGTGGACTAGCGGGCTACGAGCAGTACTTC.